The sequence of this TCR beta chain was determined in a study of OX40 agonist ivuxolimab in advanced cancers. As for the study in general: Three patients showed partial responses: one hepatocellular carcinoma and two cutaneous melanoma cases. Study-wide results and caveats: With doses of 0.1-3.0 mg/kg, partial responders showed among the lowest clonal expansion.

As concerns this clone: What it recognizes is unknown.

Germline CDR1 ENHRY, CDR2 SYGVKD. Trimming removed 4 bases from V and 6 bases from J, with 18 bases in between. This CDR3 contains 15 residues. Produced via immunoSEQ multiplex PCR; TCRdb's table is partial and in-frame only. The sample contains roughly 80,000 clones, around 83% of which appear only once. This sequence joins TRBV10-3 and TRBJ1-2; D might be TRBD1 (5 bases). The receptor was derived from an adult with an advanced solid tumor such as melanoma, head and neck, liver or kidney cancer. Sequenced material: CD4+ or CD8+ T cells sorted from blood, taken in a trial of the OX40 agonist ivuxolimab. CDR3 amino acids: CAISAPGRTRDGYTF. Written as DNA, the CDR3 is TGTGCCATCAGTGCACCGGGACGGACTAGGGATGGCTACACCTTC.